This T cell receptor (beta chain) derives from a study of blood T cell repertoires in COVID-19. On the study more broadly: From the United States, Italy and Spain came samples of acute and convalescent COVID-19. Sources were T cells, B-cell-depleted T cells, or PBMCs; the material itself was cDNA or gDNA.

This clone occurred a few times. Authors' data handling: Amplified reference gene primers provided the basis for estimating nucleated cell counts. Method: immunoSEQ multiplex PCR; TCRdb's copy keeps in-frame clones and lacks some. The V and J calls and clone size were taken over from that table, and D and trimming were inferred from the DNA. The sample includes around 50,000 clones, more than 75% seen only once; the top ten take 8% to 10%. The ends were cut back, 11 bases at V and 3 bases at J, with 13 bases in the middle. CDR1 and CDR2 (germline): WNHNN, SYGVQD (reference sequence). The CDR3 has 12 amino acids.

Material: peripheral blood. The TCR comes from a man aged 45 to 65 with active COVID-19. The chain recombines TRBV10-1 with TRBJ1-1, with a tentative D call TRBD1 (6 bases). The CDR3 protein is CARGGWDTEAFF. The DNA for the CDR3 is TGCGCCCGCGGGGGCTGGGACACTGAAGCTTTCTTT.